The 6 T cell receptor beta chains below come from one sample, sequenced in a study of response to subunit inactivated influenza vaccine (dated by TCRdb to the late 2010s). Library generation was performed with RT-PCR. The sequencing machine was an Illumina HiSeq 2500. TCRdb trimmed the raw reads at Q25, called clones with MiXCR and kept productive beta chains. For every CDR3 protein sequence, its rows merge into one entry that carries the most common genes and DNA. The sample includes just under 550,000 distinct CDR3 sequences, with around 21% observed a single time. Jointly, the top ten make up approximately 3% of the sample. These sequences were also reported in another study, on T cells expressing NK-cell markers. That second publication adds: 5'RACE template switching, by which a universal primer site and unique molecular identifiers were added, was used to make TCR beta cDNA libraries.

The sample in question was CD4+ T cells sorted from PBMCs, obtained 11 to 12 days after vaccination. Receptor source: a man aged 50 to 59 who received an inactivated influenza vaccine. Donor details come from another sample of the same person, matched by shared clones.

This clonotype turned up a few times. The chain carries TRBV10-3 and TRBJ2-2; 9 positions agree with TRBD1. Trimming removed 4 bases from V and 4 bases from J; junction bases left unmatched: 4. This CDR3 contains 15 residues. CDR1 is ENHRY, CDR2 SYGVKD, per germline. This CDR3 reads CAISGGQGGTGELFF. In DNA, the CDR3 is TGTGCCATCAGTGGGGGACAGGGAGGCACCGGGGAGCTGTTTTTT.

The V call is TRBV7-2, the J call TRBJ2-7, with a possible D match to TRBD2 (5 bases). Per the germline V gene, CDR1 is SGHTA and CDR2 is FQGNSA. The V and J ends lost 1 base and 7 bases respectively, with 20 bases between them. CDR3 size: 16 residues. CDR3: CASSLENGGRTGEQYF. CDR3 DNA: TGTGCCAGCAGCTTAGAGAATGGCGGCAGAACGGGGGAGCAGTACTTC.

This clonotype was detected a few times. The J gene is TRBJ2-1, the V gene TRBV4-2; tentative D call: TRBD2 (5 bases). From germline, CDR1 is LGHNA and CDR2 YNFKEQ. V was cut by 4 bases and J by 3 bases, with 13 bases left in between. The CDR3 has 15 amino acids. The CDR3, as DNA: TGTGCCAGCAGCCCGGAGGATCAAAACTACAATGAGCAGTTCTTC. It yields the protein CASSPEDQNYNEQFF.

In its sample, this clonotype was seen a few times. The chain couples TRBV6-5 to TRBJ2-5; 8 nucleotides line up with TRBD1. Trimming cost V 4 bases and J 0 bases; bases outside gene matches: 7. The CDR3 contains 16 residues. Germline CDR1 is MNHEY and CDR2 is SVGAGI. DNA for the CDR3: TGTGCCAGCAGTTCCCCCTACAGGGGGTACCAAGAGACCCAGTACTTC. It codes for CASSSPYRGYQETQYF.

In its sample, this clonotype was seen many times. The genes are TRBV3-1 and TRBJ2-2; TRBD2 matches 7 bases. The germline V gene has CDR1 LGHDT and CDR2 YNNKEL (reference sequence). CDR3 length: 16 residues. With V trimmed by 3 bases and J by 4 bases, 8 bases remained unmatched. The CDR3 nucleotides are TGTGCCAGCAGCCAGGTTTTGCGGGGGATCACCGGGGAGCTGTTTTTT. It codes for CASSQVLRGITGELFF.

The rearrangement links TRBV5-1 to TRBJ2-1; 8 bases map to TRBD2. Germline CDR1 and CDR2: SGHRS and YFSETQ. V dropped 5 bases and J dropped 6; count of bases not matched to a gene: 7. The CDR3 is 14 residues long. The DNA of the CDR3 is TGCGCCAGCAGACCGGGACTAGGGAGCAATGAGCAGTTCTTC. Amino acid sequence: CASRPGLGSNEQFF.